The present TCR beta chain was sequenced within a study of blood T cell repertoires in COVID-19. Study context: Acute and convalescent COVID-19 samples came from the United States, Italy and Spain.

The CDR3 has 16 residues. The count of this clone is one. Original processing notes: Counts of nucleated cells, estimated from reference gene primer amplification, were obtained. Data came from immunoSEQ multiplex PCR; TCRdb stores just in-frame clones and leaves some out. Clonal size and the V and J genes are those of that table, whereas D and trimming came from the DNA. The table records 150,000 or so clones, about 90% of them present only once. This TCR came from a human donor with acute COVID-19. The donor label of this sample is uncertain. The rearrangement links TRBV21-1 to TRBJ2-2; the DNA was not compared with TRBD1, the D call given in the table. TRBV21-1 is a recognized pseudogene. Specimen: PBMCs or T cells enriched from blood (not recorded which). In DNA form, the CDR3 reads TGTGCCAGCCCCAGGGACATATTCGCGAACACCGGGGAGCTGTTTTTT. Its protein is CASPRDIFANTGELFF.